This TCR beta chain was recorded in a study of graft-versus-host responses after intestinal transplantation. Across the study: All recipients were transplanted with multivisceral, liver-intestinal, or isolated intestinal grafts. Among the recipients, all got anti-thymocyte globulin induction and then tacrolimus and steroids for 3 to 4 years.

TCRdb's table, derived via immunoSEQ multiplex PCR, lists solely in-frame clones and lacks some. The sample holds about 73,000 clones, 90% seen once. Concerning this clone itself: The target antigen is unknown.

In germline, CDR1 is SGDLS, CDR2 YYNGEE. The CDR3 sequence is 14 residues long. Trimming removed 3 bases from V and 1 base from J, with 8 bases in between. The sample in question was unstimulated CD8+ T cells sorted from spleen or lymph node cells, obtained before transplant. V usage is TRBV9 and J usage is TRBJ1-5, with D uncertain. The sequence came from a human donor who was the organ donor for an intestinal transplant. Here the CDR3 DNA reads TGTGCCAGCAGCGGGGAGGGCAGCAATCAGCCCCAGCATTTT. Amino acid sequence: CASSGEGSNQPQHF.